The source of this TCR beta chain is a study of blood T cells in healthy people across ages. The authors ran a second PCR of 7 to 11 cycles using a sample-barcoded 5' primer and a J-beta primer mix. TCRdb re-called the 5' RACE reads through MiXCR, storing one row per CDR3 protein. The sample records 630,000 or so distinct CDR3 sequences, under 30% being singletons. Germline V gene data show CDR1 as MNHEY and CDR2 as SMNVEV (reference sequence). Trimming pared 6 bases from V and 0 bases from J, leaving 8 bases between. The length of the CDR3 is 13 residues. Individuals who donated were healthy Caucasians from Russia aged about 6 to 100. Each sample provided at least 6 micrograms of extracted total RNA. This clonotype came up a few times.

J is TRBJ1-2 and V is TRBV27; D is ambiguous. This receptor was taken from an elderly woman in good health. Sequenced sample: blood. CDR3 DNA sequence: TGTGCCAGCAGGGACGGACCTAACTATGGCTACACCTTC. Translating it yields CASRDGPNYGYTF.